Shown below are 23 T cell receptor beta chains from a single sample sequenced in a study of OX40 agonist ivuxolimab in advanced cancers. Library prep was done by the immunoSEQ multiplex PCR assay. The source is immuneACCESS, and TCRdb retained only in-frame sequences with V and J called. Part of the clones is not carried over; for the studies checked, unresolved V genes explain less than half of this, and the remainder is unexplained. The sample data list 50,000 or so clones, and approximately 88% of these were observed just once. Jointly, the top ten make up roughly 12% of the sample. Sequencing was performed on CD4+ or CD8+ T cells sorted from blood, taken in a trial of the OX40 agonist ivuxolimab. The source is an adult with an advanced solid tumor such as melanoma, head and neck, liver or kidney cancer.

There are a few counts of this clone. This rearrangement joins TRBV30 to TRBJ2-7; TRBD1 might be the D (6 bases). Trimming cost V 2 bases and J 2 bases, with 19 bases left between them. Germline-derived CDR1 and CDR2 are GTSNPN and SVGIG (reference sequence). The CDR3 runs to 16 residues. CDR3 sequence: CAWSKYWTEQPYEQYF. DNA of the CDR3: TGTGCCTGGAGTAAGTATTGGACAGAGCAACCCTACGAGCAGTACTTC. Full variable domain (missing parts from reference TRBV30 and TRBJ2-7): SQTIHQWPATLVQPVGSPLSLECTVEGTSNPNLYWYRQAAGRGLQLLFYSVGIGQISSEVPQNLSASRPQDRQFILSSKKLLLSDSGFYLCAWSKYWTEQPYEQYFGPGTRLTVT.

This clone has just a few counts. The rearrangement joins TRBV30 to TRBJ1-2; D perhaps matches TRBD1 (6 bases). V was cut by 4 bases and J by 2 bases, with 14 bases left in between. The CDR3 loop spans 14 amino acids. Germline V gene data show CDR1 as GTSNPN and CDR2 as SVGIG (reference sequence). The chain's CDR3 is CAWKAPGHNYGYTF. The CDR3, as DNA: TGTGCCTGGAAAGCTCCGGGACACAACTATGGCTACACCTTC.

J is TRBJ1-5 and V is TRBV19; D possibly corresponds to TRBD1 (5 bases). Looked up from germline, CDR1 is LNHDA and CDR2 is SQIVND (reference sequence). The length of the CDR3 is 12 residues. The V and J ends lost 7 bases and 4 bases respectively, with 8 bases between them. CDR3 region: CASTRANQPQHF. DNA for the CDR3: TGTGCCAGTACCAGGGCGAATCAGCCCCAGCATTTT.

This chain's CDR3 is CASRPQGDIQYF. CDR3 sequence (DNA): TGTGCCAGCAGGCCCCAGGGCGACATTCAGTACTTC. This chain links TRBV2 with TRBJ2-4; the D gene is possibly TRBD1 (5 bases). Germline V gives CDR1 SNHLY, CDR2 FYNNEI. Trimming removed 6 bases at V and 8 bases at J, with 11 bases between. The CDR3 has 12 residues. Using reference TRBV2 and TRBJ2-4 for the parts outside the CDR3, the full variable domain is EPEVTQTPSHQVTQMGQEVILRCVPISNHLYFYWYRQILGQKVEFLVSFYNNEISEKSEIFDDQFSVERPDGSNFTLKIRSTKLEDSAMYFCASRPQGDIQYFGAGTRLSVL.

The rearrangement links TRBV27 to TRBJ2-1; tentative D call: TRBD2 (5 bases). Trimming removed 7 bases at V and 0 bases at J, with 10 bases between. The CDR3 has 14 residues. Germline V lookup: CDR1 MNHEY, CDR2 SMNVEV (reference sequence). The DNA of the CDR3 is TGTGCCAGCACCACCGGGGACTCCTACAATGAGCAGTTCTTC. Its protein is CASTTGDSYNEQFF.

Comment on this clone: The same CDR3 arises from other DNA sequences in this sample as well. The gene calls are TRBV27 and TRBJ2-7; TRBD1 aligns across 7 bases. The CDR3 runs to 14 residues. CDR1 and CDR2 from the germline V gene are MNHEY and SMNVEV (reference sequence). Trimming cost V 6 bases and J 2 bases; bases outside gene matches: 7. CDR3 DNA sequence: TGTGCCAGCAGGCGGACAGGAACACCCTACGAGCAGTACTTC. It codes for CASRRTGTPYEQYF.

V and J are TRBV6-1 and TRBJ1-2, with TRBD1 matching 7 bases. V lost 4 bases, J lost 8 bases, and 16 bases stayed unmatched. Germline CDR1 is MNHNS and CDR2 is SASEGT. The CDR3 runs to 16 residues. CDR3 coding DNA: TGTGCCAGCAGTGGATTCGAGACAGGGTGGGCTCGGGGCTACACCTTC. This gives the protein CASSGFETGWARGYTF.

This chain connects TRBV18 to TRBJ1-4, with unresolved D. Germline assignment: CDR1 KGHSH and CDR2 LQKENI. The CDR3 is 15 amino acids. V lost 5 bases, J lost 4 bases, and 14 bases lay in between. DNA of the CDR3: TGTGCCAGCTCAACCAGACCCGTGAATAATGAAAAACTGTTTTTT. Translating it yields CASSTRPVNNEKLFF.

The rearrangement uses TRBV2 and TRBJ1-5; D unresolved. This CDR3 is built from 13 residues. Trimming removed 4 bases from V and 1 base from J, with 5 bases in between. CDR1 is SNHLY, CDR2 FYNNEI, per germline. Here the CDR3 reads CASSGESNQPQHF. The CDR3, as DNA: TGTGCCAGCAGTGGTGAAAGCAATCAGCCCCAGCATTTT. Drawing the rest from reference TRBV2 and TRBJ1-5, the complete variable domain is EPEVTQTPSHQVTQMGQEVILRCVPISNHLYFYWYRQILGQKVEFLVSFYNNEISEKSEIFDDQFSVERPDGSNFTLKIRSTKLEDSAMYFCASSGESNQPQHFGDGTRLSIL.

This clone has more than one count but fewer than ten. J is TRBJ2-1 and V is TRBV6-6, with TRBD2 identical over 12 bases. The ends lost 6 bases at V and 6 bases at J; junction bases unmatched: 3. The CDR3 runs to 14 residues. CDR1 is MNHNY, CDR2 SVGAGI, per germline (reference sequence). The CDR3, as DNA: TGTGCCAGCAGCCTAGCGGGAGGGATCAATGAGCAGTTCTTC. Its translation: CASSLAGGINEQFF.

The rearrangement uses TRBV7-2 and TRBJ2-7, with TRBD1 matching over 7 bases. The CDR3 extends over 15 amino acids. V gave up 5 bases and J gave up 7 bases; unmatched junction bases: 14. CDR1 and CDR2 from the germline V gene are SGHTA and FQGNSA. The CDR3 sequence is CASSPAGTVTGEQYF. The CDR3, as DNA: TGTGCCAGCAGCCCCGCCGGGACAGTCACCGGGGAGCAGTACTTC.

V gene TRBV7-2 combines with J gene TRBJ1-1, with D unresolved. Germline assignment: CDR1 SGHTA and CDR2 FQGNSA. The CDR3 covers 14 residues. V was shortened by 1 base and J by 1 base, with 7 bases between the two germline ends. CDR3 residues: CASSLGPGNTEAFF. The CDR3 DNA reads TGTGCCAGCAGCTTAGGACCGGGGAACACTGAAGCTTTCTTT.

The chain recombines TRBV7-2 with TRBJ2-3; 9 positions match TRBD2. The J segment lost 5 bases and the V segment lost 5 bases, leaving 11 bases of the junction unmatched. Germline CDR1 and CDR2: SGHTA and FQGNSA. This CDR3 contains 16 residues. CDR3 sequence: CASSPLAGVGGDTQYF. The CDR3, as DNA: TGTGCCAGCAGCCCGTTAGCGGGAGTTGGCGGAGATACGCAGTATTTT.

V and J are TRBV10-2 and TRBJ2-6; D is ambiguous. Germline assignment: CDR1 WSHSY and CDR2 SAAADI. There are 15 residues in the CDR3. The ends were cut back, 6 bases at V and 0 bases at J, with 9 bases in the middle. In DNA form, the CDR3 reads TGCGCCAGCAGAGGAAACCCCTCTGGGGCCAACGTCCTGACTTTC. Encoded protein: CASRGNPSGANVLTF.

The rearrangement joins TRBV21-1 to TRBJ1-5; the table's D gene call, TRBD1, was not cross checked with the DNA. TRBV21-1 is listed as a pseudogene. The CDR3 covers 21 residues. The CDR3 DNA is TGTGCCAGCAGCAAGCCAACGAACCGGGACAGGGGGCCCTATAGCAATCAGCCCCAGCATTTT. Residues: CASSKPTNRDRGPYSNQPQHF.

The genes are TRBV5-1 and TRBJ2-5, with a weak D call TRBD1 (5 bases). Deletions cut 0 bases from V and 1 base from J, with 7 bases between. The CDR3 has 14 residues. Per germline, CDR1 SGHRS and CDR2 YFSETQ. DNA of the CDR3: TGCGCCAGCAGCTTGGGCACAGGCCAAGAGACCCAGTACTTC. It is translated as CASSLGTGQETQYF.

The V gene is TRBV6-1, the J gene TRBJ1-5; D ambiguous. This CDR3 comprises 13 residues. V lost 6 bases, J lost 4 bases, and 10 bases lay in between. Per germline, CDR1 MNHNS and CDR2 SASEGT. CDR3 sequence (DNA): TGTGCCAGCAGCGGATCGTTTAATCAGCCCCAGCATTTT. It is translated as CASSGSFNQPQHF.

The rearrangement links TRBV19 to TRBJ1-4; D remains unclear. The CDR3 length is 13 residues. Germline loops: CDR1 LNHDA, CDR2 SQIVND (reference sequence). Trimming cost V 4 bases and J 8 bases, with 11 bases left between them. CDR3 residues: CASSTLLEEKLFF. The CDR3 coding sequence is TGTGCCAGTAGTACTCTCTTAGAGGAAAAACTGTTTTTT.

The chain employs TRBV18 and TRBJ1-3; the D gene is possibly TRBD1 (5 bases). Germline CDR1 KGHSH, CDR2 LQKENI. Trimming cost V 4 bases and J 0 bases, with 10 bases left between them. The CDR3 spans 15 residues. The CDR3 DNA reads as TGTGCCAGCTCACGGGACGCTCACTCTGGAAACACCATATATTTT. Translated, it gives CASSRDAHSGNTIYF.

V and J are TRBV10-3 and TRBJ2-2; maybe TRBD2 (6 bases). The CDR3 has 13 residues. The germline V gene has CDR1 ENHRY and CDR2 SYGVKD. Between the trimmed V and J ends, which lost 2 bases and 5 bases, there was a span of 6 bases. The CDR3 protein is CAISEGGTGELFF. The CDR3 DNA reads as TGTGCCATCAGTGAGGGGGGGACCGGGGAGCTGTTTTTT.

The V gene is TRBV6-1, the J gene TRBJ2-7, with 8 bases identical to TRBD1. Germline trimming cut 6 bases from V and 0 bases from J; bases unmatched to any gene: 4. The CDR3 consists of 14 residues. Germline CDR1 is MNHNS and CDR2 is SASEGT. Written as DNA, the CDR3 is TGTGCCAGCAGGGGGACAGGTCTCTCCTACGAGCAGTACTTC. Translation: CASRGTGLSYEQYF.

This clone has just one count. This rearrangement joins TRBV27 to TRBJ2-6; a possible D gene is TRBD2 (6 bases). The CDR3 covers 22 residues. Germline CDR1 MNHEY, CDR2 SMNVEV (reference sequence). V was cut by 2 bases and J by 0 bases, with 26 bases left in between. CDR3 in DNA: TGTGCCAGCAGTTTAGGGGGGACCTCTCCCCCCCCCACTAACTCTGGGGCCAACGTCCTGACTTTC. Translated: CASSLGGTSPPPTNSGANVLTF.

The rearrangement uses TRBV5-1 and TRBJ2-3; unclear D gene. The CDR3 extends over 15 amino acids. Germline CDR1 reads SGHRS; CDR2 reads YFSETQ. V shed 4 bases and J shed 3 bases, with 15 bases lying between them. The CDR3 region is CASSLRPTATDTQYF. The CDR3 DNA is TGCGCCAGCAGCCTAAGACCCACAGCAACAGATACGCAGTATTTT.